This TCR beta chain was documented in a study of blood T cells in healthy people across ages. Study-wide results and caveats: The authors considered diversity estimates from one million T cells to be underestimates. Age showed a roughly linear inverse relationship with TCR beta diversity per million T cells.

The sample, about 9.2 milliliters of peripheral blood, was drawn from each donor. Trimming left V 8 bases short and J 10 bases short, with 18 bases between. The CDR3 runs to 14 residues. The germline V gene has CDR1 SGHAT and CDR2 FQNNGV. With respect to this clonotype: The antigen is undetermined.

Using a J-beta primer mix together with a sample-barcoded 5' primer, a second PCR was run for roughly 7 to 11 cycles. MiXCR was run by TCRdb on the 5' RACE reads, yielding one entry per CDR3 protein. This table holds about 1.4 million distinct CDR3 sequences, roughly 59% found once. The chain carries TRBV11-2 and TRBJ1-6, with a tentative D call TRBD1 (5 bases). The specimen sequenced was blood. The clonotype was recovered from a man aged 18 to 35 in good health. The CDR3 DNA reads TGTGCCAGCTTGGCAGGGCGGTTAGGGTCACCCCTCCACTTT. This encodes CASLAGRLGSPLHF.